Listed below are T cell receptor beta chains from one sample, sequenced in a study of PD-1 blockade in classical Hodgkin lymphoma. TCRdb's table, derived via immunoSEQ multiplex PCR, lists solely in-frame clones and lacks some. This sample yields about 17,000 clones, of which more than 70% are seen a single time; 3.5% to 5% belongs to the top ten. Sequenced here: peripheral blood mononuclear cells (PBMCs), sampled at baseline. The receptors stem from a human donor with classical Hodgkin lymphoma. CDR3s include the opening cysteine and the closing phenylalanine or tryptophan. The D gene is left open where the match is weak. Expanded clones are given a class, and other clones once, few, many or no size at all.

D gene: -
J gene: TRBJ2-2
clone size: -
V gene: TRBV28
CDR3 DNA: TGTGCCAGCAGGACAGACAGGAACACCGGGGAGCTGTTTTTT
CDR3 protein: CASRTDRNTGELFF

D gene: TRBD2
J gene: TRBJ2-3
clone size: -
V gene: TRBV9
CDR3 DNA: TGTGCCAGCAGCGAACTAGCGGGAGGGCGCACAGATACGCAGTATTTT
CDR3 protein: CASSELAGGRTDTQYF

D gene: -
J gene: TRBJ2-1
clone size: -
V gene: TRBV19
CDR3 DNA: TGTGCCAGTAGTAAAGGGTCCCGCTCCTACAATGAGCAGTTCTTC
CDR3 protein: CASSKGSRSYNEQFF

D gene: -
J gene: TRBJ2-4
clone size: -
V gene: TRBV4-2
CDR3 DNA: TGTGCCAGCAGCCAAGATGTAGGGGGAAGTCGTAAAAACATTCAGTACTTC
CDR3 protein: CASSQDVGGSRKNIQYF

D gene: -
J gene: TRBJ2-7
clone size: -
V gene: TRBV5-6
CDR3 DNA: TGTGCCAGCAGCTTGCAACCGGGACGACGTGAATCCTACGAGCAGTACTTC
CDR3 protein: CASSLQPGRRESYEQYF

D gene: -
J gene: TRBJ1-1
clone size: few
V gene: TRBV27
CDR3 DNA: TGTGCCAGCAGTTCCCCAGGGGAGGGGTGGAGTGAAGCTTTCTTT
CDR3 protein: CASSSPGEGWSEAFF

D gene: TRBD2
J gene: TRBJ2-5
clone size: -
V gene: TRBV6-6
CDR3 DNA: TGTGCCAGCAGTTACCTCCCGGGGGGGGATGAGACCCAGTACTTC
CDR3 protein: CASSYLPGGDETQYF

D gene: -
J gene: TRBJ1-1
clone size: few
V gene: TRBV5-6
CDR3 DNA: TGTGCCAGCAGCGCCGGACTCATGAACACTGAAGCTTTCTTT
CDR3 protein: CASSAGLMNTEAFF

D gene: -
J gene: TRBJ1-4
clone size: -
V gene: TRBV19
CDR3 DNA: TGTGCCAGTAGTAAGGCGGCTGGGGACGGGGAAAAACTGTTTTTT
CDR3 protein: CASSKAAGDGEKLFF

D gene: -
J gene: TRBJ2-2
clone size: once
V gene: TRBV30
CDR3 DNA: TGTGCCTGGAGACGGATAGGGACCGGGGAGCTGTTTTTT
CDR3 protein: CAWRRIGTGELFF

D gene: TRBD1
J gene: TRBJ1-2
clone size: -
V gene: TRBV11-2
CDR3 DNA: TGTGCCAGCAGCTTTACAGGGGATAACTATGGCTACACCTTC
CDR3 protein: CASSFTGDNYGYTF

D gene: TRBD1
J gene: TRBJ1-4
clone size: -
V gene: TRBV7-9
CDR3 DNA: TGTGCCAGCAGCTTAGCGGGACAGGGGAACGAAAAACTGTTTTTT
CDR3 protein: CASSLAGQGNEKLFF

D gene: -
J gene: TRBJ2-2
clone size: -
V gene: TRBV27
CDR3 DNA: TGTGCCAGCAGTTTATCGGCGGGGGAGCTGTTTTTT
CDR3 protein: CASSLSAGELFF

D gene: -
J gene: TRBJ1-1
clone size: -
V gene: TRBV7-8
CDR3 DNA: TGTGCCAGTGGCCAGGAGAACACTGAAGCTTTCTTT
CDR3 protein: CASGQENTEAFF

D gene: -
J gene: TRBJ1-1
clone size: -
V gene: TRBV28
CDR3 DNA: TGTGCCAGCAGTCGAGTCCGACAGGATACTGAAGCTTTCTTT
CDR3 protein: CASSRVRQDTEAFF